This TCR beta chain emerged from a study of blood T cells in healthy people across ages. Overall study: Capture via template switching afforded approximately one barcoded beta molecule per two T cells. Points from the study as a whole: The authors considered diversity estimates from one million T cells to be underestimates.

This clonotype was counted only a few times. Its antigen is not known. The use of a sample-barcoded 5' primer and a J-beta primer mix characterized a second PCR of roughly 6 to 11 cycles. A tag from a template-switch adaptor with 12 random nucleotides marked each cDNA molecule. All samples gave at least 2.5 million CDR3-containing paired-end reads. TCRdb processed the 5' RACE reads anew with MiXCR; each CDR3 protein has one entry. The table shows more than 550,000 distinct CDR3 sequences, with roughly 20% occurring only once. Sequenced: blood. This clonotype was sampled from a man aged 70-80 years in good health.

Here the CDR3 reads CASSSRSGQGSSEQFF. The DNA for the CDR3 is TGTGCCAGTAGTTCAAGATCGGGACAGGGGAGTAGTGAGCAGTTCTTC. This chain uses TRBV19 with TRBJ2-1, with 10 bases identical to TRBD1. The CDR3 loop spans 16 amino acids. J gave up 9 bases and V 5 bases, and 13 bases lay outside the gene matches. CDR1 and CDR2 (germline): LNHDA, SQIVND (reference sequence).